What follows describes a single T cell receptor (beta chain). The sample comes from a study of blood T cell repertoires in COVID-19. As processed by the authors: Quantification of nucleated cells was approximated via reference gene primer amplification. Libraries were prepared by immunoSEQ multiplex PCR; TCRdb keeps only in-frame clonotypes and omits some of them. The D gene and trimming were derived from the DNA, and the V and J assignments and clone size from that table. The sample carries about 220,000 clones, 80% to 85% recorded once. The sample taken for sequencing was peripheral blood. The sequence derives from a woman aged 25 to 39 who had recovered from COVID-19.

This CDR3 is CAWSVLATSEQYF. The CDR3 nucleotides read TGTGCCTGGAGTGTCTTGGCCACCAGTGAGCAGTACTTC. The rearrangement joins TRBV30 to TRBJ2-7; D is undetermined. Germline CDR1 GTSNPN, CDR2 SVGIG (reference sequence). Between the trimmed V and J ends, which lost 0 bases and 7 bases, there was a span of 13 bases. The CDR3 is made up of 13 amino acids.